The 23 T cell receptor beta chains presented below share a single source sample, sequenced in a study of monozygotic twins with inflammatory bowel disease. TCRdb re-called the 5' RACE reads; one entry per CDR3 protein, DNA not given. The sample table includes approximately 420,000 distinct CDR3 sequences. The sequencing input was blood. Receptors originate from a human donor with ulcerative colitis or Crohn's disease, or a healthy co-twin of an affected twin (not recorded which).

The genes are TRBV28 and TRBJ2-7; TCRdb's D gene call, TRBD2, goes unchecked for lack of DNA. The CDR3 consists of 14 residues. Germline CDR1 MDHEN, CDR2 SYDVKM. CDR3 protein: CASSLSGRGDEQYF.

The rearrangement uses TRBV27 and TRBJ2-7; TCRdb's assignment of TRBD1 cannot be checked, as there is no DNA. The CDR3 is made up of 16 amino acids. Germline CDR1 MNHEY, CDR2 SMNVEV (reference sequence). The CDR3 region is CASGGWGDRGDYEQYF.

This chain uses TRBV7-6 with TRBJ2-4; no DNA is available, so the TRBD1 call from TCRdb remains unchecked. This CDR3 contains 14 residues. CDR1 and CDR2 from the germline V gene are SGHVS and FNYEAQ. The CDR3: CASSRTGGADIQYF.

The CDR3: CASSLSWGNEQFF. The chain employs TRBV6-5 and TRBJ2-1; TCRdb gives TRBD1 as the D gene, but with no DNA this cannot be confirmed. Germline V CDR1 and CDR2: MNHEY, SVGAGI. This CDR3 is built from 13 residues.

The gene calls are TRBV13 and TRBJ2-1; TCRdb gives TRBD2 as the D gene, but with no DNA this cannot be confirmed. Germline V gives CDR1 PRHDT, CDR2 FYEKMQ (reference sequence). CDR3 size: 15 residues. The CDR3 loop reads CASSSRGGGSDEQFF.

This chain uses TRBV29-1 with TRBJ2-1; TCRdb returns TRBD1, unconfirmable since there is no DNA. Germline V CDR1 and CDR2: SQVTM, ANQGSEA. CDR3 length: 13 amino acids. The CDR3 is CSVAGQSYNEQFF.

V and J are TRBV2 and TRBJ1-3; TCRdb names TRBD1, which stays unverified in the absence of DNA. The CDR3 covers 16 residues. The V gene's germline CDR1 is SNHLY and CDR2 FYNNEI. CDR3 loop: CASSAGVPVSGNTIYF.

The genes are TRBV12-3 or TRBV12-4 and TRBJ1-2; TCRdb designates TRBD1, a call that cannot be tested without DNA. This CDR3 comprises 15 residues. CDR3 protein: CASSPFGGRIYGYTF.

The V call is TRBV5-1, the J call TRBJ2-2; TCRdb returns TRBD2, unconfirmable since there is no DNA. Germline assignment: CDR1 SGHRS and CDR2 YFSETQ. The length of the CDR3 is 16 residues. CDR3 sequence: CASSLSPGAGTGELFF.

The rearrangement links TRBV14 to TRBJ1-1; TCRdb gives TRBD1 as the D gene, but with no DNA this cannot be confirmed. Per germline, CDR1 SGHDN and CDR2 FVKESK. This CDR3 is 15 amino acids long. The CDR3 is CASSQPGQGQAEAFF.

This sequence joins TRBV6-5 and TRBJ1-1; TCRdb's D gene call, TRBD1, goes unchecked for lack of DNA. The germline V gene encodes CDR1 MNHEY and CDR2 SVGAGI. This CDR3 contains 11 residues. CDR3 in amino acids: CASSTRNEAFF.

The rearrangement links TRBV6-5 to TRBJ1-3. CDR1 MNHEY and CDR2 SVGAGI come from the germline V gene. This CDR3 spans 16 amino acids. The CDR3 region is CASSYRLTDSGNTIYF.

The CDR3 sequence: CASSLTGNTEAFF. The V gene is TRBV12-3 or TRBV12-4, the J gene TRBJ1-1; absent DNA, TCRdb's TRBD1 call cannot be checked. The length of the CDR3 is 13 residues.

Here the CDR3 reads CASSLTGTARLFF. The rearrangement uses TRBV12-3 or TRBV12-4 and TRBJ1-4; TCRdb calls TRBD1, which cannot be checked without DNA. This CDR3 has 13 amino acids.

The V call is TRBV11-2, the J call TRBJ1-6. The CDR3 is 14 residues long. Per the germline V gene, CDR1 is SGHAT and CDR2 is FQNNGV. CDR3 protein: CASSPDRYNSPLHF.

The chain combines TRBV27 with TRBJ2-5; TCRdb indicates TRBD1, and absent DNA this call remains unverified. CDR1 MNHEY and CDR2 SMNVEV come from the germline V gene (reference sequence). This CDR3 contains 16 residues. The CDR3 protein is CASSFLGQGSVETQYF.

The CDR3 loop is CASSLGGGLGNTIYF. The V call is TRBV12-3 or TRBV12-4, the J call TRBJ1-3. The CDR3 is 15 amino acids.

This chain connects TRBV27 to TRBJ2-3; no DNA is available, so the TRBD2 call from TCRdb remains unchecked. Per germline, CDR1 MNHEY and CDR2 SMNVEV (reference sequence). The CDR3 has 21 residues. CDR3 region: CASSSRSPRASGTTRTDTQYF.

The chain combines TRBV28 with TRBJ2-7. The CDR3 has 11 amino acids. CDR1 is MDHEN and CDR2 is SYDVKM in the germline V gene. The CDR3 region is CASSLSVEQYF.

The chain has TRBV7-6 and TRBJ2-1; TCRdb gives TRBD1 as the D gene, but with no DNA this cannot be confirmed. Germline V gene data show CDR1 as SGHVS and CDR2 as FNYEAQ. The CDR3 sequence is 13 residues long. The CDR3 loop is CASSPGPNNEQFF.

This CDR3 is CASSLFGDRVDYGYTF. V usage is TRBV27 and J usage is TRBJ1-2; TCRdb lists TRBD1, though no DNA is available to test this call. This CDR3 comprises 16 residues. Germline V CDR1 and CDR2: MNHEY, SMNVEV (reference sequence).

J is TRBJ2-3 and V is TRBV23-1; TCRdb calls TRBD1, which cannot be checked without DNA. TRBV23-1 is an ORF for which the function is uncertain. CDR3 length: 16 amino acids. This CDR3 is CASSPPRDRGIDTQYF.

V usage is TRBV5-1 and J usage is TRBJ2-7; TCRdb's D call of TRBD1 is untestable without DNA. Germline V gene data show CDR1 as SGHRS and CDR2 as YFSETQ. The CDR3 runs to 14 residues. CDR3 amino acids: CASSTGTAAYEQYF.